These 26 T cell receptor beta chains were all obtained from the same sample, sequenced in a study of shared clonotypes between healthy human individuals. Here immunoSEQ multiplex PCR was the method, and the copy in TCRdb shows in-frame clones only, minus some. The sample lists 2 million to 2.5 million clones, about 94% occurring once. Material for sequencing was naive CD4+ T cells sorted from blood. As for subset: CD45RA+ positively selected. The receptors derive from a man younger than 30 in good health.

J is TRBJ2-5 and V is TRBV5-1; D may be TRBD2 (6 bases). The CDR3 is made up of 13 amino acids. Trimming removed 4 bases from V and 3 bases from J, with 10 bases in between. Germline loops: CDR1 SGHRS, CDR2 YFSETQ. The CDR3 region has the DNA TGCGCCAGCAGCGGAGGGACCAAAGAGACCCAGTACTTC. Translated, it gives CASSGGTKETQYF.

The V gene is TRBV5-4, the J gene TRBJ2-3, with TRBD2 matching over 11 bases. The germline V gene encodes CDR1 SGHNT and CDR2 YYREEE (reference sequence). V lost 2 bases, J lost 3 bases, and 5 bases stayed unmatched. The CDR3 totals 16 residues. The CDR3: CASSFKLAGVTDTQYF. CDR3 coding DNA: TGTGCCAGCAGCTTCAAACTAGCGGGAGTGACAGATACGCAGTATTTT. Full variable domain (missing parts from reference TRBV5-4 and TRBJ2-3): ETGVTQSPTHLIKTRGQQVTLRCSSQSGHNTVSWYQQALGQGPQFIFQYYREEENGRGNFPPRFSGLQFPNYSSELNVNALELDDSALYLCASSFKLAGVTDTQYFGPGTRLTVL.

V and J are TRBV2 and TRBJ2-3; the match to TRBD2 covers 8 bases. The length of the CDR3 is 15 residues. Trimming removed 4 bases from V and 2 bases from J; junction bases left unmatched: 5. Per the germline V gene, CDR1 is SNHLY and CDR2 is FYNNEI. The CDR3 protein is CASSVSGMITDTQYF. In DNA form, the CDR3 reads TGTGCCAGCAGTGTTAGCGGGATGATCACAGATACGCAGTATTTT. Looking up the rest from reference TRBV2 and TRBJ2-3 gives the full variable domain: EPEVTQTPSHQVTQMGQEVILRCVPISNHLYFYWYRQILGQKVEFLVSFYNNEISEKSEIFDDQFSVERPDGSNFTLKIRSTKLEDSAMYFCASSVSGMITDTQYFGPGTRLTVL.

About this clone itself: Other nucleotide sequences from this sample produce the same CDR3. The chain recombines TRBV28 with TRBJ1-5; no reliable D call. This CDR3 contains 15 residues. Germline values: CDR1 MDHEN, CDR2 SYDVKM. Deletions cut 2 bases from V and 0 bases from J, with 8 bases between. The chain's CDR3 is CASSLRRNSNQPQHF. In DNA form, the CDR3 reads TGTGCCAGCAGTTTAAGACGGAATAGCAATCAGCCCCAGCATTTT.

CDR3 bases: TGTGCCAGCAGCGTAGATGGGTTCCGTGGGGGGGAGCAGTACTTC. This codes for CASSVDGFRGGEQYF. The V and J genes are TRBV9 and TRBJ2-7, with a possible D match to TRBD2 (6 bases). Germline CDR1 and CDR2: SGDLS and YYNGEE. V was shortened by 0 bases and J by 7 bases, with 17 bases between the two germline ends. This CDR3 region has 15 residues.

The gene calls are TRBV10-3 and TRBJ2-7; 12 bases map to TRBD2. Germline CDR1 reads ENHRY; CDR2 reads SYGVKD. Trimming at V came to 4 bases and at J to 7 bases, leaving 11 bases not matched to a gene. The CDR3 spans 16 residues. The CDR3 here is CAISGELAGGGGEQYF. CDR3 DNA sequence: TGTGCCATCAGTGGAGAACTAGCGGGGGGTGGAGGGGAGCAGTACTTC.

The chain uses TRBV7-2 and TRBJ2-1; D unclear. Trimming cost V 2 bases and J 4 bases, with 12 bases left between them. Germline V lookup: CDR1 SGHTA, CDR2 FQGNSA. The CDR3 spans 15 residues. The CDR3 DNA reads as TGTGCCAGCAGCTTAAGCCCTAATACTTACAATGAGCAGTTCTTC. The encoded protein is CASSLSPNTYNEQFF.

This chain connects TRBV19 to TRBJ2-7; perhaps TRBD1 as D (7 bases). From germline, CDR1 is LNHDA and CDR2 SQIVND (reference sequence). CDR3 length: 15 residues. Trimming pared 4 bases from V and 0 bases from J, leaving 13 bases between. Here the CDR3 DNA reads TGTGCCAGTAGTAAGGAGGGACAGTACTCCTACGAGCAGTACTTC. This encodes CASSKEGQYSYEQYF. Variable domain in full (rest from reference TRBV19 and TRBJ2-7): DGGITQSPKYLFRKEGQNVTLSCEQNLNHDAMYWYRQDPGQGLRLIYYSQIVNDFQKGDIAEGYSVSREKKESFPLTVTSAQKNPTAFYLCASSKEGQYSYEQYFGPGTRLTVT.

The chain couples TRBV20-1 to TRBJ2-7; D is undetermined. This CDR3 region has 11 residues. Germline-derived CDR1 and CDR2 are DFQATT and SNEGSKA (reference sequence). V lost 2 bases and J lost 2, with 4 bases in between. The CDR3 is CSARNPYEQYF. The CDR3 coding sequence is TGCAGTGCTAGAAATCCCTACGAGCAGTACTTC.

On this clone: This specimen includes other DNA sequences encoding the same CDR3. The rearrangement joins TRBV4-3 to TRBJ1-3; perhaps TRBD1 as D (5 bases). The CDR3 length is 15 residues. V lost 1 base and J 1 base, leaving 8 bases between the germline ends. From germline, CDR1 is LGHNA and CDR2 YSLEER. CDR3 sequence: CASSQGGGSGNTIYF. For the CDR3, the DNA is TGCGCCAGCAGCCAAGGGGGGGGGTCTGGAAACACCATATATTTT.

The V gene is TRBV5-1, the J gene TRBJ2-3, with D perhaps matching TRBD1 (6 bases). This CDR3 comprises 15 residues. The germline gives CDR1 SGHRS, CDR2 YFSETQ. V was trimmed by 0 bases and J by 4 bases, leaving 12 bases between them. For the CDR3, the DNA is TGCGCCAGCAGCTTGGCACAGGGCCGCGCAGATACGCAGTATTTT. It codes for CASSLAQGRADTQYF. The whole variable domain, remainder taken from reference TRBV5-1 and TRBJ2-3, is KAGVTQTPRYLIKTRGQQVTLSCSPISGHRSVSWYQQTPGQGLQFLFEYFSETQRNKGNFPGRFSGRQFSNSRSEMNVSTLELGDSALYLCASSLAQGRADTQYFGPGTRLTVL.

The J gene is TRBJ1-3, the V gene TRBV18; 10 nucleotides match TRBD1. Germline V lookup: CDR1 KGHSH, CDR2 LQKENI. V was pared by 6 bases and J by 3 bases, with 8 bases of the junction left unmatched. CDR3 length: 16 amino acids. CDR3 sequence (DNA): TGTGCCAGCTCCCTCGGACAGGGGGATTTTGGAAACACCATATATTTT. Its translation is CASSLGQGDFGNTIYF. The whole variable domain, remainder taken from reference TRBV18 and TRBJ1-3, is NAGVMQNPRHLVRRRGQEARLRCSPMKGHSHVYWYRQLPEEGLKFMVYLQKENIIDESGMPKERFSAEFPKEGPSILRIQQVVRGDSAAYFCASSLGQGDFGNTIYFGEGSWLTVV.

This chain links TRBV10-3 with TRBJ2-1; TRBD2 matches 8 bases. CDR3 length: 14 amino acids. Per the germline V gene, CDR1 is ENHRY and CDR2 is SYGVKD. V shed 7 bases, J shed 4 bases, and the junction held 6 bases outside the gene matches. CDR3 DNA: TGTGCCATCAACGGCGGGGGGTCTTACAATGAGCAGTTCTTC. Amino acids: CAINGGGSYNEQFF.

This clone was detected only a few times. The CDR3 region is CASSLAPPTSGRNEQFF. CDR3 nucleotide sequence: TGTGCCAGCAGCTTAGCGCCCCCGACTAGCGGGAGGAATGAGCAGTTCTTC. The V and J genes are TRBV7-6 and TRBJ2-1; TRBD2 aligns across 13 bases. The CDR3 runs to 17 residues. CDR1 SGHVS and CDR2 FNYEAQ come from the germline V gene. Losses at the gene ends were 0 bases for V and 7 bases for J; bases not matched to a gene: 6.

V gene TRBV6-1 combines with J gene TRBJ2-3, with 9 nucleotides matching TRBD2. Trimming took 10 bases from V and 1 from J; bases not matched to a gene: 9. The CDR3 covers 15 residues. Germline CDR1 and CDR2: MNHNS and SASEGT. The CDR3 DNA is TGTGCCACCACGCGGGCTAGCGGGGGCACAGATACGCAGTATTTT. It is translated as CATTRASGGTDTQYF.

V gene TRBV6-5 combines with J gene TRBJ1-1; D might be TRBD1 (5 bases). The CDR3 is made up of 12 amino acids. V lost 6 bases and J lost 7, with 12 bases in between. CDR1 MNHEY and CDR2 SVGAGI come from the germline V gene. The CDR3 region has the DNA TGTGCCAGCAGACCCGGTGGGGGTGAAGCTTTCTTT. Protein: CASRPGGGEAFF.

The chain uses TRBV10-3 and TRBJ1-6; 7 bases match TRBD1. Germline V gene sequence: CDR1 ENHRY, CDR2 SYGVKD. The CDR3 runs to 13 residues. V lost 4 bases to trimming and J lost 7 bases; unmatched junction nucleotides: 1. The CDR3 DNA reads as TGTGCCATCAGTGTGGACAGGAATTCACCCCTCCACTTT. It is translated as CAISVDRNSPLHF.

CDR3 amino acids: CASSESGLKVYEQFF. DNA for the CDR3: TGCGCCAGCAGTGAGTCTGGACTCAAAGTCTATGAGCAGTTCTTC. The rearrangement joins TRBV10-2 to TRBJ2-1, with D perhaps matching TRBD2 (5 bases). The germline V and J ends were trimmed by 0 bases and 8 bases, with 14 bases remaining between them. From germline, CDR1 is WSHSY and CDR2 SAAADI. The CDR3 is made up of 15 amino acids.

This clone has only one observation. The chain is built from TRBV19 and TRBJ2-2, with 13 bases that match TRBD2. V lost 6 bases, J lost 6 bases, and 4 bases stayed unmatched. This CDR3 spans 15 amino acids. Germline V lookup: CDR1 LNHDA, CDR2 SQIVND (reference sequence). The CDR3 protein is CASRTTSGGAGELFF. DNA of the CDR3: TGTGCCAGTAGGACAACTAGCGGGGGGGCCGGGGAGCTGTTTTTT.

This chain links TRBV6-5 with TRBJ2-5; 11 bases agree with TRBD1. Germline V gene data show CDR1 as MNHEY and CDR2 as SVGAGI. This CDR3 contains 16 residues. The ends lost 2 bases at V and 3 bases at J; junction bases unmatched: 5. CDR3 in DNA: TGTGCCAGCAGTTACGCCAGGACAGGGGGCGAAGAGACCCAGTACTTC. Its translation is CASSYARTGGEETQYF.

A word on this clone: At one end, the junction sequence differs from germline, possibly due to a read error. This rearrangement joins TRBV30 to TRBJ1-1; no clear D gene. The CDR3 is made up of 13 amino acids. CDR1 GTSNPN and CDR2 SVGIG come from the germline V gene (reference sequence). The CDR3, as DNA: TGTGCCTGGGGTGTATGGGGAGGGACTGAAGCTTTCTTT. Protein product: CAWGVWGGTEAFF.

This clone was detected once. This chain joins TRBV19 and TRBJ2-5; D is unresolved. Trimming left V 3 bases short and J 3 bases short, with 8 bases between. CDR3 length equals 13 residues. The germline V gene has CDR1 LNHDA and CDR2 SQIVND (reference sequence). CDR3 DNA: TGTGCCAGTAGTATTCGGGTTAAAGAGACCCAGTACTTC. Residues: CASSIRVKETQYF.

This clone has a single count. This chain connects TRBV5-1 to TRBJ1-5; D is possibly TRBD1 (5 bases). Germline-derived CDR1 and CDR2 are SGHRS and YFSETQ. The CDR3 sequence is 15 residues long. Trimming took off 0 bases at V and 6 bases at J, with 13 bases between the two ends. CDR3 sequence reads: CASSLEAGDGQPQHF. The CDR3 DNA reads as TGCGCCAGCAGCTTGGAGGCGGGGGATGGTCAGCCCCAGCATTTT.

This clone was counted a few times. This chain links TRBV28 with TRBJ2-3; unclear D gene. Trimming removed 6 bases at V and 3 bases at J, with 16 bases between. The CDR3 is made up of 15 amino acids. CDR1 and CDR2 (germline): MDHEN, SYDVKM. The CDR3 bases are TGTGCCAGCAGCCCCCCGGACCAACTAACAGATACGCAGTATTTT. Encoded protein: CASSPPDQLTDTQYF.

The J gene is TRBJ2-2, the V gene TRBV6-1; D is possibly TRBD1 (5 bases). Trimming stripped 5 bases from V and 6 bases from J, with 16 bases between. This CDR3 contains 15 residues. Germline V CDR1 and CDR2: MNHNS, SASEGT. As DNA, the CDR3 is TGTGCCAGCAGTTTAGGACACCTCCTGGCCGGGGAGCTGTTTTTT. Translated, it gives CASSLGHLLAGELFF.

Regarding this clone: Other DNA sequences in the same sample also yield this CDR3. The CDR3 DNA follows: TGTGCCAGCAGCAGGACAGGGGGGGGCACTGAAGCTTTCTTT. This codes for CASSRTGGGTEAFF. The chain recombines TRBV6-5 with TRBJ1-1; 10 nucleotides align to TRBD1. V dropped 6 bases and J dropped 4; count of bases not matched to a gene: 5. The germline V gene has CDR1 MNHEY and CDR2 SVGAGI. The CDR3 sequence is 14 residues long.